This T cell receptor beta chain came from a study of early T cells in non-severe SARS-CoV-2 infection. Study overall: Sequencing used unsorted whole-blood bulk RNA, so chains lack pairing. Points from the study as a whole: The matching step, a VDJdb search, favored anti-spike CD8 responses and missed private and CD4 specificities.

CDR1 is SGHTA and CDR2 is FQGNSA in the germline V gene. V was shortened by 7 bases and J by 2 bases, with 11 bases between the two germline ends. This CDR3 is built from 13 residues. The table lists this clonotype with many counts. Its antigen remains unidentified. MiXCR, run by TCRdb on the 5' RACE reads, gives a single entry per CDR3 protein. The sample yields about 30,000 distinct CDR3 sequences, approximately 5.5% seen once. Sequencing was done on a sample of whole blood. The chain links TRBV7-2 to TRBJ2-5; a possible D gene is TRBD1 (6 bases). The receptor was isolated from an adult who was a healthcare worker with PCR-confirmed SARS-CoV-2 infection or an uninfected control (not recorded which). CDR3 residues: CASTMDRQETQYF. DNA for the CDR3: TGTGCCAGCACCATGGACAGACAAGAGACCCAGTACTTC.